Listed here is a single TCR beta chain. The sample originates from a study of blood T cell repertoires in COVID-19. About the research overall: Sample material is recorded as cDNA or gDNA derived from T cells, B-cell-depleted T cells, or PBMCs.

CDR3 size: 14 residues. Per the germline V gene, CDR1 is SEHNR and CDR2 is FQNEAQ (reference sequence). The V gene lost 5 bases and the J gene lost 0 bases, with 10 bases spanning the gap. Assay: immunoSEQ multiplex PCR; the TCRdb copy retains only in-frame clones and omits some. The data contain 200,000 to 300,000 clones, 75% to 90% of them singletons. The clonotype was recovered from a young woman who had recovered from COVID-19. Sequenced sample: peripheral blood. V usage is TRBV7-9 and J usage is TRBJ1-2; unclear D gene. CDR3 DNA: TGTGCCAGCAGCCCACCGGTAGCTAACTATGGCTACACCTTC. It encodes CASSPPVANYGYTF.